The clone carrying this TCR beta chain was seen a few times. Its antigen is not identified. CDR1 is MNHEY, CDR2 SMNVEV, per germline (reference sequence). This CDR3 region has 16 residues. V lost 6 bases, J lost 5 bases, and 13 bases stayed unmatched. This record belongs to a study of T cell repertoires in cytomegalovirus infection. TCRdb processed the reads anew with MiXCR; each CDR3 protein has one entry. The data contain 360,000 or so distinct CDR3 sequences, about 35% of them seen just once; the ten biggest clones take up approximately 13%. The TCR was taken from a human donor in good health (CMV status not recorded). Some clones in this sample may be carry-over from other donors' samples. Here the sequenced sample was cultured PBMCs, taken from culture after CMV antigen stimulation. The chain joins TRBV27 to TRBJ2-5; the match to TRBD1 covers 9 bases. CDR3 region: CASSTRTGDIGETQYF. As DNA, the CDR3 is TGTGCCAGCAGCACTAGGACAGGGGATATCGGGGAGACCCAGTACTTC.